Listed here are 30 T cell receptor beta chains from one sample, sequenced in a study of cytomegalovirus exposure and HLA in healthy donors. The PCR ran on 60 Vbeta and 13 Jbeta primers. The table came from immunoSEQ multiplex PCR; TCRdb's copy has only in-frame clones and leaves some out. The repertoire holds 150,000 to 200,000 clones, with roughly 79% as singletons. The sample taken for sequencing was PBMCs. The receptors stem from a woman aged 40-49 years in good health and CMV-seronegative.

The chain's CDR3 is CASSKGLAETGELFF. CDR3 DNA sequence: TGTGCCAGCAGCAAGGGACTAGCGGAAACCGGGGAGCTGTTTTTT. The V gene is TRBV7-3, the J gene TRBJ2-2; 11 bases are a match to TRBD2. Germline V gene data show CDR1 as SGHTA and CDR2 as FQGTGA. This CDR3 comprises 15 residues. Losses at the gene ends were 5 bases for V and 5 bases for J; bases not matched to a gene: 4.

The chain links TRBV5-1 to TRBJ2-7, with 9 positions matching TRBD2. The junction had 4 bases not matched to a gene; V was cut back by 0 bases and J by 3 bases. Germline-derived CDR1 and CDR2 are SGHRS and YFSETQ. The CDR3 has 15 amino acids. The chain's CDR3 is CASSLVGSGSYEQYF. In DNA form, the CDR3 reads TGCGCCAGCAGCTTGGTCGGTAGCGGGAGCTACGAGCAGTACTTC.

In this sample, this clone turned up once. This chain links TRBV5-4 with TRBJ2-7, with 8 bases fitting TRBD1. Germline CDR1 SGHNT, CDR2 YYREEE (reference sequence). The CDR3 is 15 residues long. Trimming cost V 1 base and J 4 bases; bases outside gene matches: 7. The CDR3, as DNA: TGTGCCAGCAGCTTGAAACAGGGGGGTAATTACGAGCAGTACTTC. This gives the protein CASSLKQGGNYEQYF.

This clone was seen a few times. The V gene is TRBV11-2, the J gene TRBJ1-2, with 9 bases aligning to TRBD1. Germline CDR1 SGHAT, CDR2 FQNNGV. V shed 5 bases, J shed 7 bases, and the junction held 5 bases outside the gene matches. This CDR3 comprises 13 residues. CDR3 nucleotide sequence: TGTGCCAGCAGCCAAAAGACAGGGGGTGGCTACACCTTC. As protein: CASSQKTGGGYTF.

The chain carries TRBV28 and TRBJ1-2; TRBD1 matches at 8 bases. Per the germline V gene, CDR1 is MDHEN and CDR2 is SYDVKM. CDR3 length equals 14 residues. With V trimmed by 4 bases and J by 4 bases, 5 bases remained unmatched. The CDR3 nucleotides are TGTGCCAGCAGTTCCACGGGACAGGCCTATGGCTACACCTTC. Its protein is CASSSTGQAYGYTF.

V usage is TRBV7-8 and J usage is TRBJ2-2, with D perhaps matching TRBD2 (6 bases). Germline assignment: CDR1 SGHVS and CDR2 FQNEAQ. Trimming shortened V by 4 bases and J by 7 bases, and 13 bases separated the two germline ends. CDR3 length: 14 amino acids. As DNA, the CDR3 is TGTGCCAGCAGCTGGGGACTTCTCGGCGGGGAGCTGTTTTTT. This translates into CASSWGLLGGELFF.

The CDR3 sequence is CASSPFNEKLFF. DNA of the CDR3: TGTGCCAGCAGTCCCTTTAATGAAAAACTGTTTTTT. This chain uses TRBV28 with TRBJ1-4; D unclear. CDR1 is MDHEN, CDR2 SYDVKM, per germline. CDR3 length: 12 amino acids. The V and J ends lost 5 bases and 4 bases respectively, with 5 bases between them.

This clone was counted between two and nine times. This chain's CDR3 is CASTLPGLGDNEQFF. In nucleotides, the CDR3 is TGTGCCAGCACCCTCCCGGGACTAGGCGACAATGAGCAGTTCTTC. J is TRBJ2-1 and V is TRBV28; 8 nucleotides line up with TRBD2. J lost 5 bases, V lost 7 bases, and 10 bases had no gene match. This CDR3 is 15 amino acids long. Germline loops: CDR1 MDHEN, CDR2 SYDVKM.

The V gene is TRBV11-3, the J gene TRBJ2-4; D remains ambiguous. Deletions cut 5 bases from V and 5 bases from J, with 10 bases between. Germline CDR1 and CDR2: SGHNT and YENEEA. This CDR3 contains 13 residues. For the CDR3, the DNA is TGTGCCAGCAGCCTCTGGGCCCAAAACATTCAGTACTTC. Its translation: CASSLWAQNIQYF.

In its sample, this clone was seen once. The chain employs TRBV6-6 and TRBJ1-2, with D perhaps TRBD1 (6 bases). Trimming shortened V by 7 bases and J by 8 bases, and 17 bases separated the two germline ends. The length of the CDR3 is 13 residues. The V gene's germline CDR1 is MNHNY and CDR2 SVGAGI (reference sequence). CDR3 protein: CASTVGHGEGYTF. The CDR3 DNA sequence: TGTGCCAGCACCGTGGGACACGGGGAAGGCTACACCTTC.

The chain joins TRBV6-5 to TRBJ1-5; D is uncertain. Trimming took 6 bases from V and 0 from J, leaving 12 bases between them. The CDR3 totals 15 residues. CDR1 and CDR2 from the germline V gene are MNHEY and SVGAGI. This CDR3 reads CASRSQKNSNQPQHF. DNA of the CDR3: TGTGCCAGCAGATCACAGAAGAATAGCAATCAGCCCCAGCATTTT.

V is TRBV28 and J is TRBJ2-1, with TRBD2 identical over 8 bases. The CDR3 totals 15 residues. Trimming removed 6 bases from V and 4 bases from J; junction bases left unmatched: 8. Germline CDR1 is MDHEN and CDR2 is SYDVKM. The CDR3 here is CASSNRREAYNEQFF. CDR3 in DNA: TGTGCCAGCAGCAACCGGCGGGAGGCTTACAATGAGCAGTTCTTC.

This clone has just a few counts. The gene calls are TRBV7-8 and TRBJ2-7; TRBD1 matches 7 bases. The CDR3 totals 15 residues. The germline gives CDR1 SGHVS, CDR2 FQNEAQ. With 1 base clipped from V and 5 bases from J, the junction kept 8 bases outside the gene matches. In nucleotides, the CDR3 is TGTGCCAGCAGCTTAGGAGGACAGGCATTAGACGAGCAGTACTTC. Its translation is CASSLGGQALDEQYF.

This chain connects TRBV15 to TRBJ2-7; unclear D gene. V lost 3 bases, J lost 0 bases, and 3 bases lay in between. This CDR3 has 12 amino acids. From germline, CDR1 is LNHNV and CDR2 YYDKDF (reference sequence). The DNA of the CDR3 is TGTGCCACCAGCAGGAGCTCCTACGAGCAGTACTTC. Its translation is CATSRSSYEQYF.

This clone was detected only once. The DNA for the CDR3 is TGTGCCAGCAGTATCCCAGGGGCTGGCGGCTACACCTTC. It yields the protein CASSIPGAGGYTF. The chain has TRBV6-5 and TRBJ1-2; TRBD1 might be the D (6 bases). Trimming shortened V by 5 bases and J by 8 bases, and 15 bases separated the two germline ends. The CDR3 spans 13 residues. Germline CDR1 reads MNHEY; CDR2 reads SVGAGI.

The chain links TRBV19 to TRBJ2-7; 10 positions agree with TRBD1. With V trimmed by 5 bases and J by 3 bases, 7 bases remained unmatched. The CDR3 is 15 amino acids. Germline CDR1 LNHDA, CDR2 SQIVND (reference sequence). The CDR3 DNA follows: TGTGCCAGTAGTCCTGGGACAGGGGCTAACTACGAGCAGTACTTC. This translates into CASSPGTGANYEQYF.

The genes are TRBV7-3 and TRBJ1-2; D ambiguous. The length of the CDR3 is 12 residues. V lost 5 bases to trimming and J lost 4 bases, with 8 bases between them. Germline lookup yields CDR1 SGHTA and CDR2 FQGTGA. The CDR3, as DNA: TGTGCCAGCAGCCCGACTGGCTATGGCTACACCTTC. It yields the protein CASSPTGYGYTF. Based on the CDR3 plus reference TRBV7-3 and TRBJ1-2, the full variable domain is GAGVSQTPSNKVTEKGKYVELRCDPISGHTALYWYRQSLGQGPEFLIYFQGTGAADDSGLPNDRFFAVRPEGSVSTLKIQRTERGDSAVYLCASSPTGYGYTFGSGTRLTVV.

V is TRBV18 and J is TRBJ2-7, with D possibly TRBD1 on 6 matching bases. Germline lookup yields CDR1 KGHSH and CDR2 LQKENI. V shed 6 bases and J shed 6 bases, with 18 bases lying between them. The CDR3 consists of 14 residues. The CDR3 reads CASSPSQGPIEQYF. In DNA form, the CDR3 reads TGTGCCAGCTCCCCCTCACAGGGTCCTATCGAGCAGTACTTC.

The V gene is TRBV6-1, the J gene TRBJ1-5, with 11 positions matching TRBD1. The CDR3 loop spans 15 amino acids. Trimming at V came to 7 bases and at J to 3 bases, leaving 5 bases not matched to a gene. Germline CDR1 and CDR2: MNHNS and SASEGT. The chain's CDR3 is CASNRDRGNNQPQHF. In DNA, the CDR3 is TGTGCCAGCAACCGGGACAGGGGGAACAATCAGCCCCAGCATTTT.

In its sample, this clone was seen a few times. V gene TRBV5-1 combines with J gene TRBJ2-5, with D perhaps TRBD2 (6 bases). V was trimmed by 2 bases and J by 5 bases, leaving 13 bases between them. CDR3 length: 14 amino acids. The V gene's germline CDR1 is SGHRS and CDR2 YFSETQ. CDR3 residues: CASSFRQGGETQYF. The CDR3 bases are TGCGCCAGCAGCTTCCGGCAGGGAGGTGAGACCCAGTACTTC.

The rearrangement joins TRBV7-9 to TRBJ2-1; 9 bases map to TRBD1. V shed 4 bases and J 7 bases; nucleotides not matched to a gene: 11. The CDR3 is 16 amino acids. The germline V gene has CDR1 SEHNR and CDR2 FQNEAQ (reference sequence). This CDR3 reads CASSSNRDRVGNEQFF. CDR3 nucleotides: TGTGCCAGCAGCTCCAACCGGGACAGGGTAGGGAATGAGCAGTTCTTC.

The chain employs TRBV5-1 and TRBJ2-7; D uncertain. The CDR3 consists of 15 residues. V was shortened by 0 bases and J by 7 bases, with 17 bases between the two germline ends. Germline V gene data show CDR1 as SGHRS and CDR2 as YFSETQ. CDR3 region: CASSLELGSVREQYF. Written as DNA, the CDR3 is TGCGCCAGCAGCTTGGAGCTAGGTTCAGTTCGAGAGCAGTACTTC.

The rearrangement uses TRBV9 and TRBJ2-2; 8 nucleotides align to TRBD2. CDR3 length: 17 residues. Germline-derived CDR1 and CDR2 are SGDLS and YYNGEE. V was clipped by 3 bases and J by 2 bases; unmatched bases: 9. The CDR3 is CASSESGSPLNTGELFF. CDR3 in DNA: TGTGCCAGCAGCGAGAGCGGGAGCCCCCTTAACACCGGGGAGCTGTTTTTT.

The V call is TRBV5-6, the J call TRBJ2-7, with D tentatively TRBD2 (5 bases). The CDR3 is made up of 16 amino acids. Per germline, CDR1 SGHDT and CDR2 YYEEEE. Trimming cost V 1 base and J 1 base, with 15 bases left between them. The CDR3 DNA reads as TGTGCCAGCAGCTTGAATTTGGCGGACTGGTCCTACGAGCAGTACTTC. Residues: CASSLNLADWSYEQYF.

The J gene is TRBJ2-5, the V gene TRBV2; the D is unclear. Trimming cost V 5 bases and J 4 bases, with 5 bases left between them. The CDR3 is made up of 11 amino acids. The germline gives CDR1 SNHLY, CDR2 FYNNEI. CDR3 in amino acids: CASSFRETQYF. The CDR3 DNA reads as TGTGCCAGCAGTTTCAGAGAGACCCAGTACTTC.

CDR3 in amino acids: CASRGQGWGEKLFF. The CDR3 DNA sequence: TGTGCCAGTAGGGGACAGGGGTGGGGTGAAAAACTGTTTTTT. The V gene is TRBV19, the J gene TRBJ1-4, with 10 positions matching TRBD1. The germline V gene has CDR1 LNHDA and CDR2 SQIVND (reference sequence). The CDR3 sequence is 14 residues long. The trim removed 6 bases at V and 7 bases at J, leaving 5 bases unmatched.

The chain employs TRBV10-3 and TRBJ1-2, with TRBD1 matching 7 bases. The ends lost 4 bases at V and 2 bases at J; junction bases unmatched: 10. The CDR3 sequence is 16 residues long. Looked up from germline, CDR1 is ENHRY and CDR2 is SYGVKD. CDR3 protein: CAISAQTGHQNYGYTF. In DNA, the CDR3 is TGTGCCATCAGTGCCCAGACAGGGCACCAAAACTATGGCTACACCTTC.

This chain uses TRBV19 with TRBJ1-5; D uncertain. Trimming left V 1 base short and J 1 base short, with 17 bases between. This CDR3 contains 18 residues. CDR1 and CDR2 from the germline V gene are LNHDA and SQIVND (reference sequence). CDR3 in DNA: TGTGCCAGTAGTATAGCCGTGACCGACCTGGGCAGCAATCAGCCCCAGCATTTT. Amino acid sequence: CASSIAVTDLGSNQPQHF.

J is TRBJ1-2 and V is TRBV7-9; 8 nucleotides match TRBD1. The CDR3 runs to 15 residues. Germline V CDR1 and CDR2: SEHNR, FQNEAQ (reference sequence). The V and J ends lost 5 bases and 4 bases, in that order; junction bases with no gene match: 9. This CDR3 is CASSLGTGEPYGYTF. The CDR3 nucleotides read TGTGCCAGCAGCCTGGGGACAGGTGAACCCTATGGCTACACCTTC. The full variable domain, its missing parts supplied by reference TRBV7-9 and TRBJ1-2, is DTGVSQNPRHKITKRGQNVTFRCDPISEHNRLYWYRQTLGQGPEFLTYFQNEAQLEKSRLLSDRFSAERPKGSFSTLEIQRTEQGDSAMYLCASSLGTGEPYGYTFGSGTRLTVV.

The V and J genes are TRBV7-9 and TRBJ2-7, with a tentative D call TRBD1 (5 bases). This CDR3 is 15 amino acids long. From germline, CDR1 is SEHNR and CDR2 FQNEAQ (reference sequence). The germline V and J ends were trimmed by 1 base and 5 bases, with 15 bases remaining between them. The CDR3 protein is CASSLGAGLAHEQYF. The CDR3 DNA sequence: TGTGCCAGCAGCTTAGGGGCAGGGTTGGCCCACGAGCAGTACTTC.